This T cell receptor (beta chain) was retrieved from a study of cytomegalovirus exposure and HLA in healthy donors. Study-wide findings and caveats: Productive rates of about 87% or about 30% were seen for most TCR beta V segments in an earlier analysis.

The PCR made use of 60 Vbeta and 13 Jbeta primers. Some clones are missing from TCRdb's copy, which holds only in-frame ones; the method was immunoSEQ multiplex PCR. The sample comprises some 150,000 clones, more than 70% of which are singletons, and approximately 5% rests with the top ten. The V and J ends lost 6 bases and 7 bases, in that order; junction bases with no gene match: 10. CDR3 length: 14 amino acids. Germline V gene sequence: CDR1 MNHEY, CDR2 SVGAGI. To note about this clone: The antigen is unknown.

Source material: PBMCs. The rearrangement uses TRBV6-5 and TRBJ1-2; 8 bases line up with TRBD1. This receptor was obtained from a woman aged 45 to 65 in good health and CMV-seronegative. The CDR3 DNA follows: TGTGCCAGCAGCCCCGGGACAGGAAGTATTGGCTACACCTTC. Translating it yields CASSPGTGSIGYTF.